This TCR beta chain was identified during a study of molecular identifiers for immune sequencing clone quantification. For the study at large: Four of five splits of RNA from around 18,000 or 91,000 naive CD8 cells were sequenced in replicates.

The CDR3 contains 13 residues. The germline CDR1 and CDR2 sequences are MNHEY and SVGAGI. V lost 10 bases and J lost 3, with 15 bases in between. Libraries of naive CD8 T cells were made from around 20,000 to 1,000,000 sorted cells. They used 10%, 30% or 50% RNA. The CD8+CD4-CCR7+CD45RA+ phenotype defined the sorted naive CD8 T cells. Previously described methods and listed TCR primers produced bulk TCR libraries. TCRdb passed the PCR reads through MiXCR, listing each CDR3 protein once. Altogether 250,000 to 350,000 distinct CDR3 sequences are present, about a fifth being singletons, with the ten largest covering 0.81%. This clonotype appeared many times.

The sequencing sample was made of naive CD8+ T cells from blood, with Jurkat cell RNA spiked in. The sample's subset: FACS-sorted CD8+CD4-CCR7+CD45RA+ naive T cells. This sequence originates from a human donor in good health. Some libraries in this study had Jurkat cell RNA spiked in. The V and J genes are TRBV6-5 and TRBJ1-1, with D maybe TRBD1 (5 bases). The CDR3 region is CAIQWGLDTEAFF. Written as DNA, the CDR3 is TGTGCCATACAATGGGGGTTGGACACTGAAGCTTTCTTT.